This TCR beta chain was identified during a study of T cells after yellow fever vaccination (dated 2019 in TCRdb). With respect to the entire study: The SMART-Seq v4 Ultra Low Input RNA kit was used to prepare libraries from fractions with low cell numbers. Blood was drawn at multiple timepoints before and after primary and secondary immunization, with bulk PBMC replicates and cell subsets isolated. The cohort comprised two healthy male donors, one aged 18 to 30 and one aged 30 to 39 years. To track T-cell clones before and after primary and booster YFV17D yellow fever vaccination, bulk TCR alpha and beta repertoires were sequenced longitudinally. Study-wide findings and limitations: The secondary T-cell response was weaker than the primary response but faster, peaking on day 5 instead of day 15. Most clones expanded after primary vaccination were re-detected after the booster (96% of CD4 and roughly 85% of CD8), suggesting broad memory maintenance. Only a couple of donors were included in the study, so the extent to which the findings can be generalized is limited. A small fraction of clonotypes showed up in both the CD4 and CD8 compartments, probably as a result of convergent recombination. Computational filtering was needed because FACS-sorted repertoires could contain abundant contaminating clonotypes from the bulk population.

The treatment or condition tag for this specimen amounts to: live attenuated yellow fever vaccine strain. At each blood-draw timepoint, two biological replicates of bulk PBMCs were obtained. A standard Ficoll-Paque protocol was used to isolate PBMCs from peripheral blood. TriZol was used to extract RNA from bulk PBMCs, from CD4 and CD8 fractions, and from dextramer-positive and dextramer-negative fractions. This clonotype was seen a handful of times. Its binding antigen is unknown. No per-base quality is available; no much larger clone lies one base away. V and J lose 5 bases and 6 bases, and a span of 11 bases separates them. The CDR3 measures 12 amino acids from cysteine to valine. This entry keeps only the CDR3 DNA: 36 bases, framed from base 1. CDR1 and CDR2 are read off the germline V gene as MNHEY and SVGEGT. The run used an Illumina NovaSeq 6000. TCR cDNA was synthesized by 5'RACE template switching, which introduced a universal primer site and unique molecular identifiers. cDNA synthesis was primed from both the TCR alpha and TCR beta constant segments. Library amplification involved two PCR steps, and the second step added sample barcodes and sequencing adapters. Sequencing of the libraries was done on either Illumina HiSeq 2500 (2x100 bp) or NovaSeq (2x150 bp). The original pipeline was this. MIGEC was used to demultiplex reads and collapse the reads into UMI consensus sequences, and MiXCR was used for V(D)J alignment. Vaccine-responding clonotypes were defined with edgeR using replicate PBMC samples, requiring FDR below 0.01 and a log2 fold change above 5 up to day 15. Each bulk clonotype received a CD4 or CD8 identity based on whether the sequenced CD4 or CD8 repertoire contained that clonotype at higher abundance. TCRdb applied fastp at Q25 and MiXCR to the public reads, then kept only in-frame beta chains. Merged by CDR3 protein, the rows form single entries marked with the most common genes and DNA. The V and J calls, along with clone size, are taken from TCRdb and not from the paper's own processing. The sample includes hundreds of thousands of distinct CDR3 sequences, with around 3.9% observed a single time. 23% of the sample belongs to the ten largest clones.

Here the chain combines TRBV6-2 or TRBV6-3 and TRBJ2-7, with the D gene too uncertain to name. The sequence was collected from a man younger than 30 who received the YFV17D yellow fever vaccine. The sample in question was PBMCs, obtained on the day of the yellow fever booster vaccination. For the CDR3, the sequence is CASSRPATEQYV. The DNA sequence is TGTGCCAGCAGTCGACCTGCGACCGAGCAGTACGTC.